Each of the 5 T cell receptor beta chains below was sequenced from the same sample in a study of T cells in Graves' hyperthyroidism and ophthalmopathy. What was amplified from RNA transcripts were TCR beta CDR3 regions. The HTBI primer set drove a first-round RT-PCR of the TCR CDR3. One entry per CDR3 protein, called by TCRdb with MiXCR from the multiplex PCR reads. The repertoire holds over 650,000 distinct CDR3 sequences, with over 15% as singletons. The sequencing sample was made of blood. These receptors originate from a man younger than 35 with Graves' hyperthyroidism.

This clonotype was counted a few times. V is TRBV28 and J is TRBJ2-7; the D gene is possibly TRBD2 (5 bases). In germline, CDR1 is MDHEN, CDR2 SYDVKM. CDR3 size: 14 residues. V shed 5 bases and J shed 7 bases, with 18 bases lying between them. CDR3 amino acids: CASSPGGQVREQYF. CDR3 nucleotides: TGTGCCAGCAGTCCCGGCGGGCAAGTCAGGGAGCAGTACTTC.

The sample holds many counts of this clonotype. This rearrangement joins TRBV28 to TRBJ2-3; possibly TRBD1 or TRBD2 for D (6 bases each). The CDR3 covers 15 residues. Per the germline V gene, CDR1 is MDHEN and CDR2 is SYDVKM. V was cut by 2 bases and J by 5 bases, with 14 bases left in between. The CDR3 DNA is TGTGCCAGCAGTTTAGGGGGGCGGGCCGGAGATACGCAGTATTTT. Translated, it gives CASSLGGRAGDTQYF.

In this sample, this clonotype turned up a few times. This rearrangement joins TRBV11-3 to TRBJ1-2; a weak D match, TRBD1 (5 bases). CDR1 is SGHNT, CDR2 YENEEA, per germline. Trimming cost V 1 base and J 4 bases, with 16 bases left between them. The CDR3 is 16 residues long. The CDR3 loop is CASSLGGGIGRYGYTF. The DNA for the CDR3 is TGTGCCAGCAGCTTAGGGGGGGGTATTGGACGCTATGGCTACACCTTC. The full variable domain, completed using reference TRBV11-3 and TRBJ1-2, is EAGVVQSPRYKIIEKKQPVAFWCNPISGHNTLYWYLQNLGQGPELLIRYENEEAVDDSQLPKDRFSAERLKGVDSTLKIQPAELGDSAVYLCASSLGGGIGRYGYTFGSGTRLTVV.

V gene TRBV19 combines with J gene TRBJ1-5; 9 bases are a match to TRBD1. This CDR3 region has 17 residues. V dropped 8 bases and J dropped 1; count of bases not matched to a gene: 12. Germline V CDR1 and CDR2: LNHDA, SQIVND (reference sequence). The CDR3 sequence: CASQKWTGAESNQPQHF. CDR3 bases: TGTGCCAGTCAGAAATGGACAGGGGCGGAAAGCAATCAGCCCCAGCATTTT.

This clonotype has ten or more counts. The chain couples TRBV11-2 to TRBJ1-4; D unresolved. This CDR3 is 15 amino acids long. V lost 5 bases and J lost 7, with 17 bases in between. Germline CDR1 is SGHAT and CDR2 is FQNNGV. Here the CDR3 DNA reads TGTGCCAGCAGCGCCCGACGGGCCCCCGTTGAAAAACTGTTTTTT. Residues: CASSARRAPVEKLFF.